This T cell receptor beta chain originates from a study of identical twins. There are 17 residues in the CDR3. V gave up 1 base and J gave up 10 bases; unmatched junction bases: 14. Per the germline V gene, CDR1 is MNHNS and CDR2 is SASEGT. Study-wide findings and caveats: Out-of-frame beta sequences exhibited a weaker degree of excess twin sharing.

This clonotype was seen a few times. No antigen is known for it. TCRdb ran MiXCR on the 5' RACE reads and lists one entry per CDR3 protein. The sample records about 920,000 distinct CDR3 sequences, about 12% being singletons. The same sample was also studied in work on yellow fever vaccine responses in identical twins.

The chain carries TRBV6-1 and TRBJ2-3; 10 nucleotides match TRBD2. The clonotype was recovered from a woman under 30 in good health. The sequenced sample was PBMCs. For the CDR3, the DNA is TGTGCCAGCAGTGAAGATGGGGCTAGCGGGGGCAGAGGTGCGCAGTATTTT. It yields the protein CASSEDGASGGRGAQYF.